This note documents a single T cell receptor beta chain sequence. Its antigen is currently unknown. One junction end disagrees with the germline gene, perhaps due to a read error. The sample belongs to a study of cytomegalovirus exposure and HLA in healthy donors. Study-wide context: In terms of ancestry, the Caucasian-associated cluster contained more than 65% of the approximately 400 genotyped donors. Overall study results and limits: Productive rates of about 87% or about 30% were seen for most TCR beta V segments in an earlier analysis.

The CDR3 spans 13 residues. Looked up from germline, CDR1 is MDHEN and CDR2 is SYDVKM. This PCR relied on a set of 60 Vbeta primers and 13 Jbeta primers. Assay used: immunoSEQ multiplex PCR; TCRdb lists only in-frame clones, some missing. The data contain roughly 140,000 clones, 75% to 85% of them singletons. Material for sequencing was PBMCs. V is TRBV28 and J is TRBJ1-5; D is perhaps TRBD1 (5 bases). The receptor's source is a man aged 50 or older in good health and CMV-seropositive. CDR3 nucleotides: TGTGCCAGCAGTCTCGGACATGTTCAGACCCAGCATTTT. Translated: CASSLGHVQTQHF.